One sample yielded the 15 T cell receptor beta chains listed below, sequenced in a study of control samples from healthy donors and cancer patients. The data were produced by immunoSEQ multiplex PCR, yet TCRdb's version contains in-frame clones alone and is incomplete. The sample lists more than 75,000 clones, about four fifths occurring once. Sequences were obtained from blood. These receptors came from a woman in her thirties in good health.

This clone was counted only a few times. The V gene is TRBV29-1, the J gene TRBJ1-5; the D is unclear. Germline-derived CDR1 and CDR2 are SQVTM and ANQGSEA. This CDR3 region has 13 residues. V lost 5 bases and J lost 3, with 11 bases in between. The CDR3 DNA sequence: TGCAGCGTTAGTAACGGGTACAATCAGCCCCAGCATTTT. This sequence encodes CSVSNGYNQPQHF.

Only one count was recorded for this clone. This chain joins TRBV6-6 and TRBJ2-1; 9 bases line up with TRBD2. Trimming cost V 5 bases and J 0 bases; bases outside gene matches: 11. CDR3 size: 18 residues. Germline-derived CDR1 and CDR2 are MNHNY and SVGAGI (reference sequence). This CDR3 reads CASSRISGGLSSYNEQFF. In DNA form, the CDR3 reads TGTGCCAGCAGTCGTATTAGCGGGGGCCTCAGCTCCTACAATGAGCAGTTCTTC.

V gene TRBV19 combines with J gene TRBJ2-3; D is unresolved. Trimming took 1 base from V and 2 from J, leaving 4 bases between them. The CDR3 totals 13 residues. Germline V gene sequence: CDR1 LNHDA, CDR2 SQIVND (reference sequence). Here the CDR3 reads CASSIVDTDTQYF. CDR3 bases: TGTGCCAGTAGTATAGTCGACACAGATACGCAGTATTTT.

The rearrangement uses TRBV6-5 and TRBJ1-1; D not resolved. CDR3 length: 14 residues. V was cut by 5 bases and J by 1 base, with 11 bases left in between. Germline V lookup: CDR1 MNHEY, CDR2 SVGAGI. CDR3 bases: TGTGCCAGCAGTATCCGGCAGGCGAACACTGAAGCTTTCTTT. Encoded protein: CASSIRQANTEAFF.

The chain has TRBV19 and TRBJ2-2, with D hard to call. V was pared by 3 bases and J by 0 bases, with 5 bases between. Germline loops: CDR1 LNHDA, CDR2 SQIVND (reference sequence). The CDR3 spans 14 residues. The CDR3 reads CASSMSPNTGELFF. CDR3 nucleotide sequence: TGTGCCAGTAGTATGAGTCCGAACACCGGGGAGCTGTTTTTT.

This clone has just one count. This CDR3 is CASSAAGGRNTF. The CDR3 bases are TGTGCCAGCAGTGCGGCAGGGGGCCGAAACACCTTC. The chain is built from TRBV25-1 and TRBJ1-2, with TRBD1 matching 8 bases. CDR1 is MGHDK and CDR2 is SYGVNS in the germline V gene. The CDR3 is made up of 12 amino acids. The V segment lost 4 bases and the J segment 12 bases; nucleotides outside the gene matches: 7.

The table lists this clone with many counts. V gene TRBV6-4 combines with J gene TRBJ2-3, with 10 bases that match TRBD2. Germline V lookup: CDR1 MRHNA, CDR2 SNTAGT. The ends lost 3 bases at V and 5 bases at J; junction bases unmatched: 5. The length of the CDR3 is 15 residues. In nucleotides, the CDR3 is TGTGCCAGCAGTGAGTCAGCGGGGGGGCGAGATACGCAGTATTTT. It is translated as CASSESAGGRDTQYF.

For the CDR3, the DNA is TGCGCCAGCAGCCAGGCTGGTCTTGGGGGCCACACCGGGGAGCTGTTTTTT. Its translation is CASSQAGLGGHTGELFF. The rearrangement uses TRBV4-3 and TRBJ2-2; a possible D gene is TRBD1 (6 bases). CDR1 and CDR2 from the germline V gene are LGHNA and YSLEER. V shed 3 bases and J shed 3 bases, with 17 bases lying between them. There are 17 residues in the CDR3.

Only a few counts were recorded for this clone. The rearrangement links TRBV19 to TRBJ1-1, with D possibly matching TRBD1 (5 bases). Per the germline V gene, CDR1 is LNHDA and CDR2 is SQIVND (reference sequence). The CDR3 is 12 residues long. The V and J ends lost 8 bases and 3 bases respectively, with 10 bases between them. This CDR3 is CASSDSHTEAFF. CDR3 sequence (DNA): TGTGCCAGTTCCGACAGCCACACTGAAGCTTTCTTT.

This rearrangement joins TRBV11-2 to TRBJ2-5; either TRBD1 or TRBD2 may fit D (7 bases each). The germline V and J ends were trimmed by 4 bases and 3 bases, with 18 bases remaining between them. The CDR3 runs 16 residues. Germline CDR1 SGHAT, CDR2 FQNNGV. CDR3 DNA sequence: TGTGCCAGCAGCTCCCAGGGGGGGTTTGTAGAAGAGACCCAGTACTTC. It is translated as CASSSQGGFVEETQYF.

This clone is a singleton in its sample. V is TRBV5-1 and J is TRBJ2-3; unclear D gene. The CDR3 runs 12 residues. V lost 6 bases and J lost 3, with 8 bases in between. Germline CDR1 is SGHRS and CDR2 is YFSETQ. The chain's CDR3 is CASMHGTDTQYF. The CDR3 nucleotides are TGCGCCAGCATGCACGGGACAGATACGCAGTATTTT.

This chain connects TRBV5-5 to TRBJ1-1, with 9 bases that match TRBD1. J was trimmed by 4 bases and V by 0 bases; bases with no gene match: 13. CDR1 is SGHKS, CDR2 YYEKEE, per germline (reference sequence). CDR3 size: 18 residues. The CDR3 protein is CASSLAGGTGLIRTEAFF. CDR3 nucleotides: TGTGCCAGCAGCTTGGCCGGCGGGACAGGGTTGATTCGCACTGAAGCTTTCTTT.

As for this clone: Other nucleotide sequences in the sample specify the same CDR3. The rearrangement uses TRBV12-3 or TRBV12-4 and TRBJ2-3; D gene unclear. V was cut by 3 bases and J by 6 bases, with 4 bases left in between. There are 11 residues in the CDR3. Here the CDR3 DNA reads TGTGCCAGCAGTTTCCGCGATACGCAGTATTTT. It yields the protein CASSFRDTQYF.

This chain uses TRBV6-6 with TRBJ2-3; D might be TRBD2 (7 bases). The V gene's germline CDR1 is MNHNY and CDR2 SVGAGI (reference sequence). V lost 7 bases, J lost 7 bases, and 21 bases lay in between. The CDR3 spans 15 residues. CDR3 nucleotide sequence: TGTGCCAGCACTCTAGGGGGGGACGGGATTTATACGCAGTATTTT. It is translated as CASTLGGDGIYTQYF.

This rearrangement joins TRBV5-1 to TRBJ2-5, with D perhaps matching TRBD2 (6 bases). V dropped 4 bases and J dropped 6 bases, with 22 bases sitting between them. Germline CDR1 reads SGHRS; CDR2 reads YFSETQ. CDR3 length: 16 residues. The CDR3 DNA reads as TGCGCCAGCAGCAATTTAGCGGAGGGGCCGGTAAAGACCCAGTACTTC. It is translated as CASSNLAEGPVKTQYF.